This T cell receptor beta chain was recorded in a study of T cell responses to AZD1222 COVID-19 vaccine. Points from the study as a whole: Most donors were white British and more were female, and clonal diversity was possibly underestimated. Seropositive at baseline were only a handful of AZD1222 recipients. Receipt of two AZD1222 doses was followed by a rise in Spike-specific TCR breadth and depth.

The repertoire was sequenced with immunoSEQ multiplex PCR; TCRdb's copy has only in-frame clones and lacks some. The repertoire holds around 130,000 clones, with 90% as singletons. Comments on this clone: Its specificity is unknown.

Germline CDR1 SNHLY, CDR2 FYNNEI. The CDR3 consists of 14 residues. J gave up 7 bases and V 6 bases, and 6 bases lay outside the gene matches. V is TRBV2 and J is TRBJ1-6, with TRBD1 identical over 7 bases. This receptor was taken from an adult who received the MenACWY meningococcal vaccine as a control. The source was peripheral blood, collected 28 days after the second dose of the MenACWY control vaccine. CDR3 bases: TGTGCCAGCAGGTCCGGACAGGCCAATTCACCCCTCCACTTT. This encodes CASRSGQANSPLHF.